The 8 T cell receptor beta chains below all came from one sample that was sequenced in a study of shared clonotypes between healthy human individuals. Sequenced by immunoSEQ multiplex PCR; TCRdb stores in-frame clones only, minus some. Of some 660,000 clones listed, around 73% were seen once; the top ten hold about 1.8%. Material: memory CD4+ T cells sorted from blood. Subset here: CD45RA-negative fraction. The receptors were gathered from a woman in her twenties or thirties in good health.

The chain recombines TRBV27 with TRBJ1-1, with D maybe TRBD1 (6 bases). Germline assignment: CDR1 MNHEY and CDR2 SMNVEV (reference sequence). The CDR3 extends over 13 amino acids. V shed 6 bases and J shed 5 bases, with 13 bases lying between them. The DNA of the CDR3 is TGTGCCAGCAGGAGGGCAGGGGTGACTGAAGCTTTCTTT. This encodes CASRRAGVTEAFF.

This clone was seen only a few times. This rearrangement joins TRBV6-5 to TRBJ2-3, with 12 bases fitting TRBD2. The CDR3 is 14 residues long. Germline CDR1 MNHEY, CDR2 SVGAGI. V lost 8 bases and J lost 3; bases outside the gene matches: 3. CDR3 loop: CASRLAGVTDTQYF. The CDR3 DNA follows: TGTGCCAGCCGACTAGCGGGAGTAACAGATACGCAGTATTTT.

The chain is built from TRBV6-5 and TRBJ1-2, with D maybe TRBD1 (5 bases). The V and J ends lost 5 bases and 4 bases respectively, with 14 bases between them. CDR3 length equals 14 residues. CDR1 and CDR2 from the germline V gene are MNHEY and SVGAGI. CDR3 sequence (DNA): TGTGCCAGCAGTCCACGGGACTCCGGCTATGGCTACACCTTC. Amino acids: CASSPRDSGYGYTF.

The chain is built from TRBV6-5 and TRBJ2-1; 8 bases map to TRBD2. J was trimmed by 15 bases and V by 3 bases; bases with no gene match: 4. CDR1 is MNHEY and CDR2 is SVGAGI in the germline V gene. This CDR3 has 11 residues. CDR3 residues: CASSYSGGTFF. CDR3 DNA: TGTGCCAGCAGTTATTCGGGGGGGACGTTCTTC.

This sequence joins TRBV5-6 and TRBJ1-5; 7 bases align to TRBD1. CDR3 length: 15 amino acids. V trimming: 4 bases; J trimming: 0 bases; junction bases outside the gene matches: 4. Germline values: CDR1 SGHDT, CDR2 YYEEEE. The CDR3 reads CASSTGTVSNQPQHF. In nucleotides, the CDR3 is TGTGCCAGCAGCACCGGGACAGTTAGCAATCAGCCCCAGCATTTT.

The chain joins TRBV6-1 to TRBJ2-3; possible D gene TRBD2, 5 bases. The length of the CDR3 is 11 residues. Trimming took 7 bases from V and 7 from J, leaving 9 bases between them. CDR1 is MNHNS, CDR2 SASEGT, per germline. The CDR3 DNA is TGTGCCAGCATCGAGCGGCATACGCAGTATTTT. It translates to CASIERHTQYF.

V and J are TRBV11-2 and TRBJ2-5; D is ambiguous. Germline-derived CDR1 and CDR2 are SGHAT and FQNNGV. The V and J ends lost 1 base and 7 bases respectively, with 19 bases between them. The CDR3 has 16 amino acids. In DNA form, the CDR3 reads TGTGCCAGCAGCTTAGTTCCAGCTCCAAGCTTCGGGACCCAGTACTTC. The encoded protein is CASSLVPAPSFGTQYF.

V and J are TRBV5-1 and TRBJ2-7; D is uncertain. V shed 7 bases and J shed 1 base, with 15 bases lying between them. This CDR3 comprises 14 residues. Germline assignment: CDR1 SGHRS and CDR2 YFSETQ. Written as DNA, the CDR3 is TGCGCCAGCTCCTGGGCAGATCCTTCCTACGAGCAGTACTTC. It translates to CASSWADPSYEQYF.